What follows are 16 T cell receptor beta chains derived from one specimen sequenced in a study of CD8 T cells in Susac syndrome. cDNA came from 0.5 to 1 ug RNA primed by random hexamers. A single record per CDR3 protein comes from TCRdb applying MiXCR to the immunoSEQ multiplex PCR reads. This sample has approximately 150,000 distinct CDR3 sequences, with 93% found just once. Sequenced sample: CD4+ T cells from PBMCs. The receptors were sampled from a human donor in good health.

The V and J genes are TRBV5-4 and TRBJ2-2, with D perhaps matching TRBD1 (6 bases). The CDR3 has 14 residues. V lost 3 bases and J lost 6, with 12 bases in between. Per germline, CDR1 SGHNT and CDR2 YYREEE (reference sequence). CDR3 sequence reads: CASSSQGSAGELFF. The CDR3 nucleotides are TGTGCCAGCAGCTCACAGGGTAGCGCCGGGGAGCTGTTTTTT. The full variable domain, completed using reference TRBV5-4 and TRBJ2-2, is ETGVTQSPTHLIKTRGQQVTLRCSSQSGHNTVSWYQQALGQGPQFIFQYYREEENGRGNFPPRFSGLQFPNYSSELNVNALELDDSALYLCASSSQGSAGELFFGEGSRLTVL.

V and J are TRBV4-2 and TRBJ1-1; D gene ambiguous. The ends were cut back, 1 base at V and 1 base at J, with 10 bases in the middle. From germline, CDR1 is LGHNA and CDR2 YNFKEQ. The CDR3 is made up of 15 amino acids. This CDR3 reads CASSQGFFENTEAFF. DNA of the CDR3: TGTGCCAGCAGCCAAGGTTTTTTCGAGAACACTGAAGCTTTCTTT.

The V gene is TRBV18, the J gene TRBJ2-7; unclear D gene. Germline V gene sequence: CDR1 KGHSH, CDR2 LQKENI. V lost 0 bases, J lost 2 bases, and 8 bases lay in between. The CDR3 is made up of 14 amino acids. CDR3 amino acids: CASSPPGIAYEQYF. CDR3 nucleotide sequence: TGTGCCAGCTCACCACCGGGGATCGCCTACGAGCAGTACTTC. The full variable domain, its missing parts supplied by reference TRBV18 and TRBJ2-7, is NAGVMQNPRHLVRRRGQEARLRCSPMKGHSHVYWYRQLPEEGLKFMVYLQKENIIDESGMPKERFSAEFPKEGPSILRIQQVVRGDSAAYFCASSPPGIAYEQYFGPGTRLTVT.

The chain couples TRBV19 to TRBJ1-6; unclear D gene. CDR1 LNHDA and CDR2 SQIVND come from the germline V gene (reference sequence). The V and J ends lost 7 bases and 6 bases respectively, with 13 bases between them. CDR3 length equals 14 residues. In DNA form, the CDR3 reads TGTGCCAGTACCCCACAGCCGTCTAATTCACCCCTCCACTTT. It yields the protein CASTPQPSNSPLHF. The complete variable domain, with remaining parts taken from reference TRBV19 and TRBJ1-6, reads DGGITQSPKYLFRKEGQNVTLSCEQNLNHDAMYWYRQDPGQGLRLIYYSQIVNDFQKGDIAEGYSVSREKKESFPLTVTSAQKNPTAFYLCASTPQPSNSPLHFGNGTRLTVT.

V is TRBV7-2 and J is TRBJ1-5, with TRBD1 as a possible D gene (5 bases). The CDR3 runs 14 residues. Trimming took off 5 bases at V and 6 bases at J, with 14 bases between the two ends. Germline-derived CDR1 and CDR2 are SGHTA and FQGNSA. CDR3 amino acids: CASSRGQGFQPQHF. CDR3 DNA sequence: TGTGCCAGCAGCCGCGGGCAGGGATTTCAGCCCCAGCATTTT. Using reference TRBV7-2 and TRBJ1-5 for the parts outside the CDR3, the full variable domain is GAGVSQSPSNKVTEKGKDVELRCDPISGHTALYWYRQSLGQGLEFLIYFQGNSAPDKSGLPSDRFSAERTGGSVSTLTIQRTQQEDSAVYLCASSRGQGFQPQHFGDGTRLSIL.

V is TRBV6-1 and J is TRBJ1-1, with D uncertain. In germline, CDR1 is MNHNS, CDR2 SASEGT. V lost 1 base, J lost 11 bases, and 11 bases lay in between. The CDR3 has 12 residues. The CDR3 sequence is CASSEVLGNAFF. The CDR3 DNA is TGTGCCAGCAGTGAAGTTTTGGGTAATGCTTTCTTT.

CDR3 amino acids: CSASPGGGQPQHF. The CDR3 DNA sequence: TGCAGTGCTAGTCCGGGAGGGGGGCAGCCCCAGCATTTT. The genes are TRBV20-1 and TRBJ1-5; D might be TRBD1 (6 bases). CDR3 size: 13 residues. V lost 3 bases, J lost 7 bases, and 13 bases lay in between. The germline V gene has CDR1 DFQATT and CDR2 SNEGSKA (reference sequence).

The chain couples TRBV6-5 to TRBJ2-2; TRBD2 matches 9 bases. Germline V lookup: CDR1 MNHEY, CDR2 SVGAGI. The CDR3 is 17 residues long. Germline trimming cut 2 bases from V and 1 base from J; bases unmatched to any gene: 5. The CDR3 region has the DNA TGTGCCAGCAGTTACGATATTAGCGGGGGGAACACCGGGGAGCTGTTTTTT. Protein sequence: CASSYDISGGNTGELFF.

The V call is TRBV4-2, the J call TRBJ1-3; no clear D. CDR1 and CDR2 (germline): LGHNA, YNFKEQ. V was shortened by 2 bases and J by 0 bases, with 11 bases between the two germline ends. The CDR3 runs to 16 residues. The CDR3 bases are TGTGCCAGCAGCCAACCTGACGGCAACTCTGGAAACACCATATATTTT. Protein sequence: CASSQPDGNSGNTIYF.

This sequence joins TRBV20-1 and TRBJ1-2; 8 positions match TRBD1. CDR1 DFQATT and CDR2 SNEGSKA come from the germline V gene (reference sequence). The length of the CDR3 is 16 residues. The V and J ends lost 0 bases and 0 bases, in that order; junction bases with no gene match: 6. The CDR3 here is CSAREIGQGTNYGYTF. Here the CDR3 DNA reads TGCAGTGCTAGAGAGATCGGACAGGGCACTAACTATGGCTACACCTTC.

This chain joins TRBV30 and TRBJ2-7, with D tentatively TRBD2 (6 bases). Per germline, CDR1 GTSNPN and CDR2 SVGIG (reference sequence). This CDR3 has 13 residues. V lost 2 bases and J 3 bases, leaving 11 bases between the germline ends. The CDR3 DNA sequence: TGTGCCTGGAGTATGGGGGGATACTACGAGCAGTACTTC. This translates into CAWSMGGYYEQYF.

The V and J genes are TRBV7-9 and TRBJ1-1; 8 bases are shared with TRBD1. J gave up 6 bases and V 1 base, and 4 bases lay outside the gene matches. The CDR3 has 14 residues. Germline V lookup: CDR1 SEHNR, CDR2 FQNEAQ (reference sequence). Here the CDR3 reads CASSLGTGGAEAFF. CDR3 in DNA: TGTGCCAGCAGCTTAGGAACAGGGGGGGCTGAAGCTTTCTTT.

The chain recombines TRBV5-1 with TRBJ1-1; the D is unclear. The V end was cut by 3 bases, the J end by 0 bases, with 9 bases between. Germline V gives CDR1 SGHRS, CDR2 YFSETQ. The CDR3 runs to 14 residues. This CDR3 reads CASSSLVVNTEAFF. CDR3 bases: TGCGCCAGCAGCTCCCTGGTAGTGAACACTGAAGCTTTCTTT.

This chain joins TRBV20-1 and TRBJ1-1; 9 positions agree with TRBD1. This CDR3 has 15 amino acids. The germline V gene has CDR1 DFQATT and CDR2 SNEGSKA (reference sequence). V lost 4 bases to trimming and J lost 3 bases; unmatched junction nucleotides: 9. DNA of the CDR3: TGCAGTGCTATCTTCAACAGGGGGCTTTACACTGAAGCTTTCTTT. Translating it yields CSAIFNRGLYTEAFF.

This chain links TRBV4-2 with TRBJ2-5; no firm D call. Per the germline V gene, CDR1 is LGHNA and CDR2 is YNFKEQ. V was shortened by 2 bases and J by 2 bases, with 9 bases between the two germline ends. The CDR3 runs to 14 residues. CDR3 sequence: CASSQNSIQETQYF. The CDR3 DNA reads as TGTGCCAGCAGCCAAAATTCCATTCAAGAGACCCAGTACTTC.

The chain links TRBV30 to TRBJ2-3, with unresolved D. There are 15 residues in the CDR3. V was trimmed by 0 bases and J by 2 bases, leaving 12 bases between them. Germline V gene sequence: CDR1 GTSNPN, CDR2 SVGIG (reference sequence). The CDR3 DNA sequence: TGTGCCTGGAGTGTACGAGGCCTATCCACAGATACGCAGTATTTT. The encoded protein is CAWSVRGLSTDTQYF.